The rows below give T cell receptor beta chains drawn from one sample of a study of T cells in localized non-small cell lung cancer. Generated by immunoSEQ multiplex PCR, the TCRdb table keeps only in-frame clones and is missing some. The sample has about 74,000 clones; about 81% are singletons. The input for sequencing was peripheral blood, taken before any cancer treatment. These receptors were obtained from a female donor of 60 years or more with stage I lung adenocarcinoma. Both conserved end residues are part of each CDR3.

V	J	CDR3
TRBV5-1	TRBJ2-5	CASRPQGPETQYF
TRBV19	TRBJ1-3	CASSFQGGNTIYF
TRBV2	TRBJ1-6	CASSALFNSPLHF
TRBV7-2	TRBJ2-3	CASSKTGGTPDTQYF
TRBV19	TRBJ2-1	CASRSGLAGNNEQFF
TRBV27	TRBJ1-5	CASSLVGGQLSNQPQHF
TRBV5-1	TRBJ2-7	CASRLTSGNYEQYF
TRBV14	TRBJ1-2	CASSPDSYNYGYTF
TRBV19	TRBJ2-7	CASSMLAGGISYEQYF
TRBV6-5	TRBJ2-1	CASSLYPSGSYNEQFF
TRBV2	TRBJ2-5	CASSEGWRGEYF
TRBV7-2	TRBJ1-5	CASSLEWLGGTQTPQHF
TRBV15	TRBJ2-1	CATRRTSGGPLGQFF
TRBV7-9	TRBJ1-2	CASSFSGADGYTF
TRBV12-5	TRBJ2-2	CASGTINTGELFF
TRBV7-9	TRBJ2-1	CASSLILAGSHNEQFF
TRBV5-6	TRBJ1-2	CASSLGWVDYGYTF
TRBV29-1	TRBJ2-1	CSADKGNEQFF
TRBV7-7	TRBJ2-1	CASSLVGDHEQFF
TRBV5-1	TRBJ2-5	CASSRGGAETQYF
TRBV2	TRBJ1-1	CASTGGTEAFF
TRBV5-5	TRBJ2-4	CASSSVGENIQYF
TRBV6-1	TRBJ1-1	CAGWTGPEAFF
TRBV9	TRBJ1-5	CASSAGTGGAENQPQHF
TRBV7-3	TRBJ2-1	CASSFGVHNEQFF
TRBV19	TRBJ1-1	CARRALLAEAFF
TRBV5-4	TRBJ2-5	CASSLGRGGSETQYF
TRBV7-3	TRBJ1-1	CASSLRQNTEAFF
TRBV2	TRBJ1-2	CASSDNRGYGYTF
TRBV5-1	TRBJ1-1	CASSLRDGEAFF
TRBV27	TRBJ2-2	CASQRKSGTGVVLRELFF
TRBV11-2	TRBJ1-1	CASSLNRGRDTEAFF
TRBV5-1	TRBJ1-1	CASSFASGNTEAFF
TRBV29-1	TRBJ2-1	CSVTSGGAGEQFF
TRBV5-5	TRBJ2-7	CASSLAGPSSYEQYF
TRBV5-6	TRBJ2-3	CASSPGQGTLYF
TRBV19	TRBJ2-1	CASSILGNLSYNEQFF